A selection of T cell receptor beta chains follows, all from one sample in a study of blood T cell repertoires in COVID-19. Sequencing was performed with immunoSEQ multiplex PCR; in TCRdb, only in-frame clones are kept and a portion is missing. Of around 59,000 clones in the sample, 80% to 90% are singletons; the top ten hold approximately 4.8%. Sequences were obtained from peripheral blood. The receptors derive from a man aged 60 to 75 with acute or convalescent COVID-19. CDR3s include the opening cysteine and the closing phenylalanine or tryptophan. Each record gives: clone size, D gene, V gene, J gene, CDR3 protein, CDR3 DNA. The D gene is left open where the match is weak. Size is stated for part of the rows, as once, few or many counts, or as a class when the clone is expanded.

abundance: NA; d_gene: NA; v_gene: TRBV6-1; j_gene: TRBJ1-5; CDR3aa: CASSQARVAGNQPQHF; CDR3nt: TGTGCCAGCAGTCAAGCCCGAGTCGCGGGCAATCAGCCCCAGCATTTT
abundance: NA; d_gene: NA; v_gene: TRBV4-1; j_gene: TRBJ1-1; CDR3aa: CASSLRTAMNTEAFF; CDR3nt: TGCGCCAGCAGCCTAAGGACAGCAATGAACACTGAAGCTTTCTTT
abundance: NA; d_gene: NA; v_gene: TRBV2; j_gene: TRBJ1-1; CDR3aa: CASSQYTEAFF; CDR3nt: TGTGCCAGCAGTCAGTACACTGAAGCTTTCTTT
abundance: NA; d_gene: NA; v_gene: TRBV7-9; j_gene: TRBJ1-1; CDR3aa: CASSLGGESGAFF; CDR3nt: TGTGCCAGCAGCTTAGGGGGGGAGAGCGGAGCTTTCTTT
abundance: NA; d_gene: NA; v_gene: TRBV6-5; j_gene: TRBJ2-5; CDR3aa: CASRADGKETQYF; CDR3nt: TGTGCCAGCAGGGCGGACGGGAAAGAGACCCAGTACTTC
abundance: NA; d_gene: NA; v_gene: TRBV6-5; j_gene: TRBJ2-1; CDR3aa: CASSWRVYNEQFF; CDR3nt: TGTGCCAGCAGTTGGAGGGTGTACAATGAGCAGTTCTTC
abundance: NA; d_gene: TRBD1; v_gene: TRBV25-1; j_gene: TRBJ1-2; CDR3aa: CASSVGQGGLKGYTF; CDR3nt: TGTGCCAGCAGTGTGGGACAGGGGGGTTTAAAAGGCTACACCTTC
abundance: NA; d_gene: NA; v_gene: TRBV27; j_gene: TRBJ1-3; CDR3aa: CASRTGTGNTIYF; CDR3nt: TGTGCCAGCAGAACAGGGACTGGAAACACCATATATTTT
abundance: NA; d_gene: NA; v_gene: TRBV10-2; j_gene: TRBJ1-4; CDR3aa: CASSRTATNEKLFF; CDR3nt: TGCGCCAGCAGTCGGACAGCAACTAATGAAAAACTGTTTTTT
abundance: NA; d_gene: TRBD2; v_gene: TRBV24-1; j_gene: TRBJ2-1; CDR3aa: CATSQGLAGLYNEQFF; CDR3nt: TGTGCCACCAGTCAGGGACTAGCCGGGTTATACAATGAGCAGTTCTTC
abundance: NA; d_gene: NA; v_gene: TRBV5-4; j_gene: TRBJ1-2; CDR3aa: CASSGAPQGYGYTF; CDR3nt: TGTGCCAGCAGCGGGGCCCCCCAGGGGTATGGCTACACCTTC
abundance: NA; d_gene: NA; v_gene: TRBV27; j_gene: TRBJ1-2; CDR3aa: CASSLSGGGGTYGYTF; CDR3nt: TGTGCCAGCAGTTTATCAGGTGGGGGGGGGACCTATGGCTACACCTTC
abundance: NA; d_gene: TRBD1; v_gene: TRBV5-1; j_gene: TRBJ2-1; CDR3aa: CASSLTGDYSYNEQFF; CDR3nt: TGCGCCAGCAGCTTAACAGGGGATTACTCCTACAATGAGCAGTTCTTC
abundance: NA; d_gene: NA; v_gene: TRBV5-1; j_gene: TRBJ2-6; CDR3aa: CASSPPGSGANVLTF; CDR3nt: TGCGCCAGCAGCCCCCCGGGGTCTGGGGCCAACGTCCTGACTTTC
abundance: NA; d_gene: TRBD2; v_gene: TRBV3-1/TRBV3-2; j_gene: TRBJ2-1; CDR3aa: CASSQALAAYNEQFF; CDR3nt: TGTGCCAGCAGCCAAGCCCTAGCGGCTTACAATGAGCAGTTCTTC
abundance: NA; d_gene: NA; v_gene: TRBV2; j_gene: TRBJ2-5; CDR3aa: CASSAYRTGETQYF; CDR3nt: TGTGCCAGCAGTGCTTATAGGACTGGGGAGACCCAGTACTTC
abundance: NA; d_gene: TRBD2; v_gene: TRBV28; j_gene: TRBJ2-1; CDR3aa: CASSWPSGSGEQFF; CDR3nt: TGTGCCAGCAGTTGGCCTAGCGGGAGTGGTGAGCAGTTCTTC
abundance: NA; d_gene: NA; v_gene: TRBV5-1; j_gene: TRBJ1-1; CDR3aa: CASSSLGPPGGTEAFF; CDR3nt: TGCGCCAGCAGCTCCCTGGGACCACCGGGGGGAACCGAAGCTTTCTTT
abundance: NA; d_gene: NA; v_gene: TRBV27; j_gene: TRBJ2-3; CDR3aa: CASSFSGLKPDTQYF; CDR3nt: TGTGCCAGCAGTTTTAGCGGTCTAAAACCAGATACGCAGTATTTT
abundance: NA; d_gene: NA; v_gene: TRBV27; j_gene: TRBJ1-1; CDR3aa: CASSFGGGTEAFF; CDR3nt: TGTGCCAGCAGTTTTGGCGGGGGCACTGAAGCTTTCTTT
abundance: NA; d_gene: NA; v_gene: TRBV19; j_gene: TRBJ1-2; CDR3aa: CASSIGQGYGYTF; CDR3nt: TGTGCCAGTAGTATTGGTCAGGGGTATGGCTACACCTTC
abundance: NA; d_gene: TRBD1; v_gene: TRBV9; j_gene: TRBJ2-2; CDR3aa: CASSVTGVNTGELFF; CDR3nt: TGTGCCAGCAGCGTTACAGGGGTAAACACCGGGGAGCTGTTTTTT
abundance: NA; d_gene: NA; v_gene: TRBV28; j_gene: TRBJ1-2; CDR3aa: CASETVNYGYTF; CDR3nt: TGTGCCAGCGAAACAGTTAACTATGGCTACACCTTC
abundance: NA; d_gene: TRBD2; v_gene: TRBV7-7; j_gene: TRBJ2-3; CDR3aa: CASSSTSAQSDTQYF; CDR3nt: TGTGCCAGCAGCAGTACTAGCGCCCAATCAGATACGCAGTATTTT
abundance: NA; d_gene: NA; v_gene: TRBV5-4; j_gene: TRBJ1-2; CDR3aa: CASSATTGYGYTF; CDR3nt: TGTGCCAGCAGCGCCACCACAGGGTATGGCTACACCTTC
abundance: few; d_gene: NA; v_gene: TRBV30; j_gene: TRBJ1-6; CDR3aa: CAWSGRSLYNSPLHF; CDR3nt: TGTGCCTGGAGTGGCAGATCCCTCTATAATTCACCCCTCCACTTT
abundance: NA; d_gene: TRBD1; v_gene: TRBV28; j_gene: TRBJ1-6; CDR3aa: CASRPTGAGSPLHF; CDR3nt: TGTGCCAGCAGACCTACAGGGGCTGGTTCACCCCTCCACTTT
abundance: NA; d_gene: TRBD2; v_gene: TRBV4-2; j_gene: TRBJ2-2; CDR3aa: CASSQDGTSATGELFF; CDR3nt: TGTGCCAGCAGCCAAGATGGGACTAGCGCCACCGGGGAGCTGTTTTTT
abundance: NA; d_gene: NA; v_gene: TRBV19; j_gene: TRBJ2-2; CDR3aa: CASSITPSGVSTGELFF; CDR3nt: TGTGCCAGTAGTATTACCCCTTCTGGAGTATCCACCGGGGAGCTGTTTTTT